Listed below are T cell receptor beta chains from one sample, sequenced in a study of early T cells in non-severe SARS-CoV-2 infection. TCRdb itself ran the 5' RACE reads through MiXCR, one entry per CDR3 protein. The data show approximately 75,000 distinct CDR3 sequences, over 3.5% seen once. The sequenced sample was whole blood, obtained at baseline. The receptors come from an adult who was a healthcare worker with PCR-confirmed SARS-CoV-2 infection or an uninfected control (not recorded which). The donor label of this sample is uncertain. Each CDR3 is given with its conserved first and last residue. The D gene is left open where the match is weak. Size is stated for part of the rows, as once, few or many counts, or as a class when the clone is expanded.

clone_size j_call d_call v_call cdr3_length cdr3_nt cdr3_aa
few TRBJ1-2 NA TRBV11-2 16 TGTGCCAGCAGCTCGCACCGGGCCAGGCCCGAATATGGCTACACCTTC CASSSHRARPEYGYTF
NA TRBJ2-4 NA TRBV18 14 TGTGCCAGCTCACCGGCGGTCCCAGGGAACATTCAGTACTTC CASSPAVPGNIQYF
many TRBJ1-3 NA TRBV12-3/TRBV12-4 14 TGTGCCAGCAACCCGGGAATGTCTGGAAACACCATATATTTT CASNPGMSGNTIYF
many TRBJ1-2 NA TRBV12-3/TRBV12-4 15 TGTGCCAGCAGTCCTACACAGGGAAGGTACTACGGCTACACCTTC CASSPTQGRYYGYTF
many TRBJ1-1 NA TRBV5-1 14 TGCGCCAGCTCGGGGGGCTACCTGAACACTGAAGCTTTCTTT CASSGGYLNTEAFF
few TRBJ2-3 TRBD1 TRBV20-1 14 TGCAGTGCTAGGGGACAGGGGGCTGGAGATACGCAGTATTTT CSARGQGAGDTQYF
NA TRBJ1-1 NA TRBV9 15 TGTGCCAGCAGCGTAGGGGGCGGGGAGAACACTGAAGCTTTCTTT CASSVGGGENTEAFF
many TRBJ2-7 TRBD2 TRBV5-1 14 TGCGCCAGCAGCTCGACTAGCGGAACCTACGAGCAGTACTTC CASSSTSGTYEQYF
many TRBJ2-7 TRBD1 TRBV28 15 TGTGCCAGCATCCTCCGGGACAGGGGGTCCTACGAGCAGTACTTC CASILRDRGSYEQYF
NA TRBJ2-7 NA TRBV7-9 13 TGTGCCAGCAGCTTACAGTTATCCTACGAGCAGTACTTC CASSLQLSYEQYF
few TRBJ2-7 NA TRBV24-1 11 TGTGCCACCAGTGATTTTAACGAGCAGTACTTC CATSDFNEQYF
many TRBJ1-1 NA TRBV6-5 12 TGTGCCAGCTTCATGTCCTCTTGGGAAGCTTTCTTT CASFMSSWEAFF
few TRBJ2-7 TRBD1 TRBV18 13 TGTGCCAGCTCCGGGACAGGGGGTAACGAGCAGTACTTC CASSGTGGNEQYF
many TRBJ2-2 TRBD2 TRBV7-2 15 TGTGCCAGCAGCTTAAGGACTAGCAACACCGGGGAGCTGTTTTTT CASSLRTSNTGELFF
many TRBJ1-5 NA TRBV7-8 13 TGTGCCAGCACCGAACAGCTAAATCAGCCCCAGCATTTT CASTEQLNQPQHF
many TRBJ1-1 NA TRBV7-2 13 TGTGCCAGCAGCAGCGTATTAAACACTGAAGCTTTCTTT CASSSVLNTEAFF
NA TRBJ1-5 NA TRBV6-6 19 TGTGCCAGCAGTTACGAGGTACAGGGAGGGATATATAGCAATCAGCCCCAGCATTTT CASSYEVQGGIYSNQPQHF
NA TRBJ1-2 NA TRBV20-1 13 TGCAGCTCCCAAACCCTCGTTAACTATGGCTACACCTTC CSSQTLVNYGYTF
NA TRBJ2-7 NA TRBV7-9 14 TGTGCCAGCAGCTTAGAACCGGAGCGGTACGAGCAGTACTTC CASSLEPERYEQYF
few TRBJ1-1 NA TRBV5-1 15 TGCGCCAGCAGCTTGTCCGGGGGGCCGAACACTGAAGCTTTCTTT CASSLSGGPNTEAFF
many TRBJ1-1 NA TRBV5-6 16 TGTGCCAGCAGCTTTAGGGGGGGCAGACCGAACACTGAAGCTTTCTTT CASSFRGGRPNTEAFF
NA TRBJ2-1 TRBD2 TRBV12-3/TRBV12-4 15 TGTGCCAGCAGTTTGGTTAGCGGGGGCCACAATGAGCAGTTCTTC CASSLVSGGHNEQFF
few TRBJ2-5 NA TRBV2 14 TGTGCCAGCAAAGTTGAGGCGATGGGGGAGACCCAGTACTTC CASKVEAMGETQYF
NA TRBJ2-7 NA TRBV11-2 13 TGTGCCAGCAGCTTAGGGCCAGGATACGAGCAGTACTTC CASSLGPGYEQYF
few TRBJ1-4 NA TRBV15 15 TGTGCCACCAGCCCTCAGCCTACAACTAATGAAAAACTGTTTTTT CATSPQPTTNEKLFF
NA TRBJ1-5 NA TRBV6-2/TRBV6-3 13 TGTGCCAGCAGTGCAGGGCCCTATGCAGCCCAGCATTTT CASSAGPYAAQHF
many TRBJ2-1 TRBD2 TRBV11-3 18 TGTGCCAGCAGCTTATTCACTAGCGGGGGAAGCTCCTACAATGAGCAGTTCTTC CASSLFTSGGSSYNEQFF
many TRBJ2-3 NA TRBV7-2 12 TGTGCCAGCAGGCCTAGCACAGATACGCAGTATTTT CASRPSTDTQYF
many TRBJ1-2 NA TRBV20-1 13 TGCAGTGCTACTCCAAACAGGGAATATGGCTACACCTTC CSATPNREYGYTF
many TRBJ1-5 NA TRBV20-1 17 TGCAGTGCACTTCGTCCGGGGCCAACCTCAGTCAATCAGCCCCAGCATTTT CSALRPGPTSVNQPQHF
NA TRBJ2-1 NA TRBV30 13 TGTGCCTGGAGTGTTAGGTCGAACAATGAGCAGTTCTTC CAWSVRSNNEQFF
many TRBJ1-1 NA TRBV20-1 12 TGCAGTGCTCCGGGGACTGCAACTGAAGCTTTCTTT CSAPGTATEAFF
NA TRBJ2-7 NA TRBV25-1 11 TGTGCCAGCAGTGAATTAGACGAGCAGTACTTC CASSELDEQYF
many TRBJ2-1 NA TRBV27 14 TGTGCCAGCAGTTTTTCTGGCCCAAACAATGAGCAGTTCTTC CASSFSGPNNEQFF
NA TRBJ2-7 TRBD2 TRBV20-1 14 TGCAGTGCCCCCTCAGAGAGCGGGGGATTAGAGCAGTACTTC CSAPSESGGLEQYF
few TRBJ1-1 NA TRBV10-3 13 TGTGCCATCAGTGAGTCAATTAGCGGTGAAGCTTTCTTT CAISESISGEAFF
many TRBJ1-2 TRBD1 TRBV20-1 15 TGCAGTGCTAGAGATCCGCAGGGGGCTGGAGCAGGCTACACCTTC CSARDPQGAGAGYTF
many TRBJ2-1 TRBD2 TRBV30 14 TGTGCCTGTAGTATAAGCGGGGCAGCACATGAGCAGTTCTTC CACSISGAAHEQFF
many TRBJ2-7 NA TRBV20-1 11 TGCAGTGCTAATCATTTTTACGAGCAGTACTTC CSANHFYEQYF
NA TRBJ2-3 TRBD2 TRBV11-2 15 TGTGCCAGCAGCTATGCGGGGGGTGCCCCAGATACGCAGTATTTT CASSYAGGAPDTQYF
many TRBJ2-1 NA TRBV28 15 TGTGCCACCGTAAGCCCCTACCCGAGCTACAATGAGCAGTTCTTC CATVSPYPSYNEQFF
many TRBJ2-1 TRBD2 TRBV6-4 16 TGTGCCAGCAGTGACTCGAGCGGGGGGGATAGTAATGAGCAGTTCTTC CASSDSSGGDSNEQFF